This TCR beta chain is from a study of CD8+ T cells in alopecia areata. The V segment lost 3 bases and the J segment 4 bases; nucleotides outside the gene matches: 3. CDR3 length: 14 amino acids. Germline V CDR1 and CDR2: MGHRA, YSYEKL. Reverse transcription of extracted RNA yielded cDNA, which provided the sequencing template. Sequencing was performed with immunoSEQ multiplex PCR; in TCRdb, only in-frame clones are kept and a portion is missing. Here the sample spans 150,000 or so clones, approximately 59% being singletons. As to treatment: oral pan-JAK inhibitor, 5-10 mg twice daily. Study results and caveats: Among the top 100, expanded CD8+ clones were significantly decreased by tofacitinib, as was scalp clonality. During tofacitinib treatment, many expanded lesional clones remained in scalp and blood.

Concerning this clone: What it binds is unknown.

The TCR sequence derives from a human donor with alopecia areata. The sample here was CD4+ T cells sorted from blood, taken at approximately week 56, from a patient treated with tofacitinib. The gene calls are TRBV4-1 and TRBJ2-3; TRBD1 agrees at 8 bases. Here the CDR3 reads CASSQLQGADTQYF. The DNA of the CDR3 is TGCGCCAGCAGCCAGCTACAGGGGGCAGATACGCAGTATTTT.